A selection of T cell receptor beta chains follows, all from one sample in a study of T cell repertoires in cytomegalovirus infection. No cognate antigen is known for these TCRs. TCRdb used MiXCR to reprocess the reads, holding one entry per CDR3 protein. The table lists 600,000 to 700,000 distinct CDR3 sequences, 30% to 35% of them singletons. The input for sequencing was cultured PBMCs, taken from culture after CMV antigen stimulation. The receptors were gathered from a human donor in good health (CMV status not recorded). Some clones in this sample may be carry-over from other donors' samples. CDR3s include the opening cysteine and the closing phenylalanine or tryptophan. The order of the fields is V gene, D gene, clone size, J gene, CDR3 protein, CDR3 DNA. The D gene is left open where the match is weak. For some rows the clone size is stated as once, few or many, or as a class when expanded; others skip it.

V gene: TRBV12-3/TRBV12-4
D gene: NA
clone size: NA
J gene: TRBJ1-5
CDR3 protein: CASSPDGLYSNQPQHF
CDR3 DNA: TGTGCCAGCAGTCCGGACGGCCTTTATAGCAATCAGCCCCAGCATTTT

V gene: TRBV28
D gene: TRBD1
clone size: few
J gene: TRBJ2-7
CDR3 protein: CASSPAGQGGEQYF
CDR3 DNA: TGTGCCAGCAGCCCCGCAGGACAGGGAGGCGAGCAGTACTTC

V gene: TRBV7-8
D gene: NA
clone size: many
J gene: TRBJ1-5
CDR3 protein: CASSEKGITNNQPQHF
CDR3 DNA: TGTGCCAGCAGCGAGAAAGGGATTACGAACAATCAGCCCCAGCATTTT

V gene: TRBV12-3/TRBV12-4
D gene: NA
clone size: NA
J gene: TRBJ1-1
CDR3 protein: CASSSNRDFEAFF
CDR3 DNA: TGTGCCAGCAGTTCCAACCGAGACTTTGAAGCTTTCTTT

V gene: TRBV7-2
D gene: NA
clone size: many
J gene: TRBJ2-3
CDR3 protein: CASSLGRGPDTQYF
CDR3 DNA: TGTGCCAGCAGCTTAGGGAGAGGCCCAGATACGCAGTATTTT

V gene: TRBV7-9
D gene: NA
clone size: many
J gene: TRBJ2-3
CDR3 protein: CASSSSGTDTQYF
CDR3 DNA: TGTGCCAGCAGCTCTTCCGGGACAGATACGCAGTATTTT

V gene: TRBV28
D gene: NA
clone size: NA
J gene: TRBJ1-3
CDR3 protein: CASSAPGRVSGNTIYF
CDR3 DNA: TGTGCCAGCAGCGCGCCCGGACGGGTCTCTGGAAACACCATATATTTT

V gene: TRBV19
D gene: NA
clone size: NA
J gene: TRBJ1-5
CDR3 protein: CASSHKNRADQHF
CDR3 DNA: TGTGCCAGTAGCCACAAGAACAGGGCCGATCAGCATTTT

V gene: TRBV7-2
D gene: NA
clone size: few
J gene: TRBJ1-2
CDR3 protein: CASSAWEGSYGYTF
CDR3 DNA: TGTGCCAGCAGCGCCTGGGAGGGGAGCTACGGCTACACCTTC

V gene: TRBV2
D gene: NA
clone size: NA
J gene: TRBJ2-7
CDR3 protein: CASSEDWELQEYEQYF
CDR3 DNA: TGTGCCAGCAGTGAAGATTGGGAGTTACAGGAATACGAGCAGTACTTC